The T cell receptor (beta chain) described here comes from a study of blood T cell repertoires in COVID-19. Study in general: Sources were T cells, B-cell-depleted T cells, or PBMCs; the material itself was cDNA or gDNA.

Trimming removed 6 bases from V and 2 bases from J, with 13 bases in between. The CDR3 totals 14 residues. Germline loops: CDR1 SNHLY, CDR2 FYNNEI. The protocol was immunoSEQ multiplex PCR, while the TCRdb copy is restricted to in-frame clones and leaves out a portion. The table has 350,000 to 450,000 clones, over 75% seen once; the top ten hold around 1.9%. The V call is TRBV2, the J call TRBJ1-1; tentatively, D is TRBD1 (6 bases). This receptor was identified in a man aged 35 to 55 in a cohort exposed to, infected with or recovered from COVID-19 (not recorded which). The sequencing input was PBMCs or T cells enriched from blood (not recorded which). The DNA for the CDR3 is TGTGCCAGCAGACCGCGAGGGGGTAACACTGAAGCTTTCTTT. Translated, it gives CASRPRGGNTEAFF.